A selection of T cell receptor beta chains follows, all from one sample in a study of cytomegalovirus exposure and HLA in healthy donors. Some clones are missing from TCRdb's copy, which holds only in-frame ones; the method was immunoSEQ multiplex PCR. The repertoire holds under 140,000 clones, roughly nine tenths seen once, with around 1.8% in the top ten. The specimen was PBMCs. These receptors were taken from a woman aged 18-35 years in good health and CMV-seronegative. Each CDR3 is given with its conserved first and last residue. A D gene is named only where the DNA matches it firmly. Clone size is stated in some rows and not others, as once, few, many or a class when expanded.

j_call,v_call,d_call,clone_size,cdr3_aa,cdr3_nt
TRBJ1-1,TRBV7-6,NA,NA,CASSLGGSTEAFF,TGTGCCAGCAGCTTAGGAGGGAGCACTGAAGCTTTCTTT
TRBJ1-1,TRBV30,NA,NA,CAWRGWGQGEAFF,TGTGCCTGGAGGGGGTGGGGTCAGGGTGAAGCTTTCTTT
TRBJ1-6,TRBV28,NA,NA,CASTPTPDNSPLHF,TGTGCCAGCACACCCACGCCGGATAATTCACCCCTCCACTTT
TRBJ2-3,TRBV5-1,NA,NA,CASSLSQRADTQYF,TGCGCCAGCAGCTTGTCCCAGCGGGCGGATACGCAGTATTTT
TRBJ1-3,TRBV28,NA,NA,CASSDYRVLSGNTIYF,TGTGCCAGCAGTGACTACAGGGTGCTCTCTGGAAACACCATATATTTT
TRBJ2-3,TRBV10-1,TRBD2,NA,CASSESEGGLADTQYF,TGCGCCAGCAGTGAGTCCGAGGGAGGGCTGGCAGATACGCAGTATTTT
TRBJ2-7,TRBV23-1,TRBD1,NA,CASSQSPRGRTYEQYF,TGCGCCAGCAGTCAATCTCCCAGGGGGCGTACCTACGAGCAGTACTTC
TRBJ2-7,TRBV7-3,NA,NA,CASSQMGAGVQYF,TGTGCCAGCAGCCAAATGGGGGCGGGAGTGCAGTACTTC
TRBJ1-1,TRBV4-3,NA,NA,CASSPRRGTEAFF,TGCGCCAGCAGCCCCCGGAGGGGCACTGAAGCTTTCTTT
TRBJ1-5,TRBV28,TRBD1,few,CASSSGQGQSQHF,TGTGCCAGCAGCTCAGGACAGGGGCAATCCCAGCATTTT
TRBJ2-7,TRBV7-8,TRBD1,few,CASSLEGQGYEQYF,TGTGCCAGCAGCCTCGAGGGACAGGGCTACGAGCAGTACTTC
TRBJ2-7,TRBV15,NA,NA,CATSRDLARFAEQYF,TGTGCCACCAGCAGAGATTTGGCCAGGTTTGCCGAGCAGTACTTC
TRBJ2-7,TRBV19,TRBD1,NA,CASTPYGTGGLNEQYF,TGTGCCAGTACCCCCTATGGAACAGGGGGTTTAAACGAGCAGTACTTC
TRBJ2-4,TRBV5-4,TRBD1,NA,CASSRDREDIQYF,TGTGCCAGCAGCCGGGACAGGGAAGACATTCAGTACTTC
TRBJ2-1,TRBV28,TRBD2,NA,CASSLMTSGSLYNEQFF,TGTGCCAGCAGTTTAATGACTAGCGGGAGTCTCTACAATGAGCAGTTCTTC
TRBJ2-1,TRBV28,TRBD2,NA,CASSSRLADEQFF,TGTGCCAGCAGTTCAAGACTAGCCGATGAGCAGTTCTTC